The entry below gives a single T cell receptor (beta chain) sequence along with its context. This entry belongs to a study of control samples from healthy donors and cancer patients. Germline V gene lookup returns CDR1 LNHNV and CDR2 YYDKDF (reference sequence). This CDR3 contains 16 residues. The V and J ends lost 4 bases and 0 bases respectively, with 10 bases between them. TCRdb's copy holds only in-frame clones and misses some; the assay was immunoSEQ multiplex PCR. This sample carries about 75,000 clones, 94% of them seen once, and the ten largest clones take about 6.2%. The origin of this receptor is a woman in her thirties or forties in good health. The chain combines TRBV15 with TRBJ2-6; the D is unclear. The source material was blood. DNA of the CDR3: TGTGCCACCAGCAAAGACGCCCGCTCTGGGGCCAACGTCCTGACTTTC. It is translated as CATSKDARSGANVLTF.